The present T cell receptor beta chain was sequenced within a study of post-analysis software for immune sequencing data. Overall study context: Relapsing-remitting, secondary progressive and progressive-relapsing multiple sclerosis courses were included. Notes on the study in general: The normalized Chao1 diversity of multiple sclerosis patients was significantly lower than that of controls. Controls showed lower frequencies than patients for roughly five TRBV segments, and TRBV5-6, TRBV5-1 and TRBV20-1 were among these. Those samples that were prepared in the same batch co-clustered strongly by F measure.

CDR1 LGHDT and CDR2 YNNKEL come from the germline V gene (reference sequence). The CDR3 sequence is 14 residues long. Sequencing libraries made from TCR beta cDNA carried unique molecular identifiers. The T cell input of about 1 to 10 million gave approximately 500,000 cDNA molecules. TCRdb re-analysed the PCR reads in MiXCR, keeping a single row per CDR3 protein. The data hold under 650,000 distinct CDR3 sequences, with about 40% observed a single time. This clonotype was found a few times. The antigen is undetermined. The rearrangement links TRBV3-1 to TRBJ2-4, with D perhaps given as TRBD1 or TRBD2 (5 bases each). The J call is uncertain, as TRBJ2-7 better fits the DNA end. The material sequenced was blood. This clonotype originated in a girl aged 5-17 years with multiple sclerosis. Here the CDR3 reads CASRAGTFAYEQYF. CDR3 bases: TGTGCCAGCAGAGCCGGGACCTTTGCCTACGAGCAGTACTTC.